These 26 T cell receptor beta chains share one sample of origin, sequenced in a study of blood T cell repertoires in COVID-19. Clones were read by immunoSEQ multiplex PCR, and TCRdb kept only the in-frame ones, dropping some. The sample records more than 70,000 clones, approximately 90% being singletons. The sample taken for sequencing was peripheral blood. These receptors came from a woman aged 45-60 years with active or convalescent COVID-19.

The CDR3 DNA follows: TGTGCCAGCAGTTACGATTCCAGTCGCACAGATACGCAGTATTTT. Protein: CASSYDSSRTDTQYF. The rearrangement links TRBV6-5 to TRBJ2-3; D not resolved. This CDR3 is 15 amino acids long. V lost 2 bases and J 1 base, leaving 10 bases between the germline ends. CDR1 and CDR2 (germline): MNHEY, SVGAGI.

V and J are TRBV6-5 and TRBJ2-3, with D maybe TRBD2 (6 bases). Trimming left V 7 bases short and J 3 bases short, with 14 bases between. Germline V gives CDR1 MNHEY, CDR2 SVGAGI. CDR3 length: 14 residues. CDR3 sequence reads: CASTREGRTDTQYF. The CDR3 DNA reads TGTGCCAGCACCCGGGAAGGGAGGACAGATACGCAGTATTTT.

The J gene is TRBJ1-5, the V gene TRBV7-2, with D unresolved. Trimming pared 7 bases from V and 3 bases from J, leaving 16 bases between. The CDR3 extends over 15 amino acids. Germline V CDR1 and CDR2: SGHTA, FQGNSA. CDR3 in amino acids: CASTTDWGSNQPQHF. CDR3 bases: TGTGCCAGCACCACGGACTGGGGATCCAATCAGCCCCAGCATTTT.

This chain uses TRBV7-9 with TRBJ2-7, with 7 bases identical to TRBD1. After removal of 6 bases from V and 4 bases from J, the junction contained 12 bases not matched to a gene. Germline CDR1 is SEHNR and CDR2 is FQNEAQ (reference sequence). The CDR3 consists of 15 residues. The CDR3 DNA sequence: TGTGCCAGCAGTTACCGACAGGGTTCTTTGTACGAGCAGTACTTC. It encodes CASSYRQGSLYEQYF.

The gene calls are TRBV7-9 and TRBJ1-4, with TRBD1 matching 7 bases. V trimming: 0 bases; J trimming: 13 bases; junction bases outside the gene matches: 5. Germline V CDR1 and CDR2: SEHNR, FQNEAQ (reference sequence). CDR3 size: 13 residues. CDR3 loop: CASSLASTGALFF. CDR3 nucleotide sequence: TGTGCCAGCAGCTTAGCCTCTACAGGGGCACTGTTTTTT. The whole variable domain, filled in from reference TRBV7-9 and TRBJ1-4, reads DTGVSQNPRHKITKRGQNVTFRCDPISEHNRLYWYRQTLGQGPEFLTYFQNEAQLEKSRLLSDRFSAERPKGSFSTLEIQRTEQGDSAMYLCASSLASTGALFFGSGTQLSVL.

The CDR3 protein is CASSLRGGFMNTEAFF. For the CDR3, the DNA is TGTGCCAGCAGCTTAAGGGGGGGGTTCATGAACACTGAAGCTTTCTTT. The chain employs TRBV11-2 and TRBJ1-1; the D gene is possibly TRBD1 (6 bases). The germline gives CDR1 SGHAT, CDR2 FQNNGV. The CDR3 loop spans 16 amino acids. V was pared by 2 bases and J by 0 bases, with 13 bases between.

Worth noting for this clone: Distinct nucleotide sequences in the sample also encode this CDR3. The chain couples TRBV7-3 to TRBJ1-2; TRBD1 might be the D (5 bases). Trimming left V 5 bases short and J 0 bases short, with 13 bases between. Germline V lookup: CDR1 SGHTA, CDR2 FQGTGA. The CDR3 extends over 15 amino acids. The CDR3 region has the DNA TGTGCCAGCAGCCCGTCAGGGTTGGCTAACTATGGCTACACCTTC. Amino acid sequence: CASSPSGLANYGYTF.

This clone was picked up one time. CDR3 coding DNA: TGTGCCAGAAGCTTGCAAGCGCCCGAGCAGTACTTC. Protein: CARSLQAPEQYF. The V and J genes are TRBV5-3 and TRBJ2-7; D gene unclear. TRBV5-3 is reported as an ORF; its role is uncertain. This CDR3 is 12 amino acids long. Trimming stripped 1 base from V and 6 bases from J, with 8 bases between.

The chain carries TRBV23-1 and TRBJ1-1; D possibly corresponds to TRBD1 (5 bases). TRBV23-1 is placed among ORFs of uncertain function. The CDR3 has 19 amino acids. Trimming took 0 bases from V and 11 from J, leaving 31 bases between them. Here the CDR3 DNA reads TGCGCCAGCAGTCAATCGTTAAAGGTTCAGGGAGTCGCCAAAGCGGGGGCTTTCTTT. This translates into CASSQSLKVQGVAKAGAFF.

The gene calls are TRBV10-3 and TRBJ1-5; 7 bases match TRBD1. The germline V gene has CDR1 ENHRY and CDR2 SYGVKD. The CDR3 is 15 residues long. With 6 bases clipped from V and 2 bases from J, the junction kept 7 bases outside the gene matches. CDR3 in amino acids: CAISKQGSGNQPQHF. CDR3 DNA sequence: TGTGCCATCAGCAAACAGGGGAGCGGCAATCAGCCCCAGCATTTT.

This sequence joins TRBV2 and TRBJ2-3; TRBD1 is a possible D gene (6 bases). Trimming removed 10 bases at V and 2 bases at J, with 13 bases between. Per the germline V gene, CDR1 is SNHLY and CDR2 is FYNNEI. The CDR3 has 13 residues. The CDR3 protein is CATGAAHTDTQYF. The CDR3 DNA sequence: TGTGCCACAGGGGCGGCACACACAGATACGCAGTATTTT.

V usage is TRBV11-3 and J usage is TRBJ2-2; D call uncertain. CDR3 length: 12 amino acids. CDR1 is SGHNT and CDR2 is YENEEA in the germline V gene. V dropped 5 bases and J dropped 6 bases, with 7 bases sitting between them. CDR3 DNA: TGTGCCAGCAGCCCCCTCTCCGGGGAGCTGTTTTTT. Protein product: CASSPLSGELFF.

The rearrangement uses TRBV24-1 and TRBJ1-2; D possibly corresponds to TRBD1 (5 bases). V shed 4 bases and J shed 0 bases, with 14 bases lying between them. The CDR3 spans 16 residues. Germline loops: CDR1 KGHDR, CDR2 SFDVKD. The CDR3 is CATSDTGRGANYGYTF. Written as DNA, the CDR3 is TGTGCCACCAGTGACACAGGTCGGGGGGCTAACTATGGCTACACCTTC.

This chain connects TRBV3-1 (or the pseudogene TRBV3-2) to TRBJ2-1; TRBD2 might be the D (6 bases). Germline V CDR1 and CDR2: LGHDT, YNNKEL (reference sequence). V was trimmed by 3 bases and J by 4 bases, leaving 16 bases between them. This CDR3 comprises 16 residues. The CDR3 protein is CASSQLRDGIYNEQFF. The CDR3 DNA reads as TGTGCCAGCAGCCAGTTGCGGGACGGGATTTACAATGAGCAGTTCTTC.

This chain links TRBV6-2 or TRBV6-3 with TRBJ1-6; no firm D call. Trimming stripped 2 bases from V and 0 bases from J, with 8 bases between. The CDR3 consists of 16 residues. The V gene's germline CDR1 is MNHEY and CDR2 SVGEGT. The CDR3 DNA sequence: TGTGCCAGCAGTTACGGCGGCAGCTCCTATAATTCACCCCTCCACTTT. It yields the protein CASSYGGSSYNSPLHF.

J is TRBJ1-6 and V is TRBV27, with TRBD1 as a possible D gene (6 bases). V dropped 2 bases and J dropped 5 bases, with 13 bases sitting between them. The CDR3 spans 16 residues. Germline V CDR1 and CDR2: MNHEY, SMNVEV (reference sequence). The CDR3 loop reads CASSLEGTRDNSPLHF. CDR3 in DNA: TGTGCCAGCAGTTTAGAGGGGACAAGGGATAATTCACCCCTCCACTTT.

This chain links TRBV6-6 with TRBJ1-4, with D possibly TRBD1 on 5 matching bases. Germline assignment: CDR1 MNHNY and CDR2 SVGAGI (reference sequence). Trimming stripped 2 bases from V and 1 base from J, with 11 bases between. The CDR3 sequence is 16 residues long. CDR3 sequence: CASSYGMTVTNEKLFF. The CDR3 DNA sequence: TGTGCCAGCAGTTACGGGATGACAGTAACTAATGAAAAACTGTTTTTT.

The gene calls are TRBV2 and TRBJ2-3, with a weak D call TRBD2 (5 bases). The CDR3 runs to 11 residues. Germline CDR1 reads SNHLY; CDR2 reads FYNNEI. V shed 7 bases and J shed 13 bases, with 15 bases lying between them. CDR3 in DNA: TGTGCCAGCACTGCATGGGTCGGGAAGTATTTT. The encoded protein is CASTAWVGKYF.

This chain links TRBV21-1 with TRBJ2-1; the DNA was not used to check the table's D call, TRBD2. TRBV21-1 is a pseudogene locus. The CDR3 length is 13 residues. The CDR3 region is CASSGLEGNEQFF. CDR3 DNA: TGTGCCAGCAGCGGCCTGGAGGGCAATGAGCAGTTCTTC.

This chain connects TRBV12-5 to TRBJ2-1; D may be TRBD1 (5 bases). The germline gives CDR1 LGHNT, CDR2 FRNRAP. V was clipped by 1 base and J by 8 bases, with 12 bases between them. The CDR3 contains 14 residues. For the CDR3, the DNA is TGTGCTAGTGGTTTGGGACCAGGGATCCATGAGCAGTTCTTC. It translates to CASGLGPGIHEQFF.

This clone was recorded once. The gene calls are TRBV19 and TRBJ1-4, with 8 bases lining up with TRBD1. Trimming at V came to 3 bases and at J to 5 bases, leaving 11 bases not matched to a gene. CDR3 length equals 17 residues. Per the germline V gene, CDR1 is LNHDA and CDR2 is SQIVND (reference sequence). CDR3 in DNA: TGTGCCAGTAGTATTGGCGGGGTGGGACAGGTCAATGAAAAACTGTTTTTT. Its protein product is CASSIGGVGQVNEKLFF.

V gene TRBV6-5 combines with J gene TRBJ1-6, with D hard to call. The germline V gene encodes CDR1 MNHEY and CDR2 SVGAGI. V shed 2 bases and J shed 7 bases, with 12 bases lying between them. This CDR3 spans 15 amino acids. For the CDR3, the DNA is TGTGCCAGCAGTTACGGACCTCAGCGGAATTCACCCCTCCACTTT. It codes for CASSYGPQRNSPLHF.

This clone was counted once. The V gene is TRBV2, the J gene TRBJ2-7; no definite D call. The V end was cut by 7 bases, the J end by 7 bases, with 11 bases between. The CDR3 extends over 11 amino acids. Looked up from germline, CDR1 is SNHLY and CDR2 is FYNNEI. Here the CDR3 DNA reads TGTGCCAGCAAGCTCCTCCGAGAGCAGTACTTC. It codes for CASKLLREQYF. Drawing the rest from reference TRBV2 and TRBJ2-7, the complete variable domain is EPEVTQTPSHQVTQMGQEVILRCVPISNHLYFYWYRQILGQKVEFLVSFYNNEISEKSEIFDDQFSVERPDGSNFTLKIRSTKLEDSAMYFCASKLLREQYFGPGTRLTVT.

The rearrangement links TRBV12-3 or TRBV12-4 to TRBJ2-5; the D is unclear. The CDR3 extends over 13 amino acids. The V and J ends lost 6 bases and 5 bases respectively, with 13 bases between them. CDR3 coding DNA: TGTGCCAGCAGCCAATCAATCAGGGAGACCCAGTACTTC. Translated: CASSQSIRETQYF.

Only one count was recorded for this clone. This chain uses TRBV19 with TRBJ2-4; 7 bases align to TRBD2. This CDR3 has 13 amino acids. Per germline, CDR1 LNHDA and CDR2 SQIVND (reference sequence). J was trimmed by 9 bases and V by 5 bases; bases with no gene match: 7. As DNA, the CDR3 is TGTGCCAGTAGTCCTGATTGGGGGGGCATTCAGTACTTC. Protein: CASSPDWGGIQYF.

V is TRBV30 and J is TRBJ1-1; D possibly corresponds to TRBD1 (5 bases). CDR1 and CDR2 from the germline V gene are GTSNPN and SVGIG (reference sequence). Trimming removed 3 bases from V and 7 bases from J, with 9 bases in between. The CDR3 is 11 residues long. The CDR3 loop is CAWSADSEAFF. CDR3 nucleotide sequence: TGTGCCTGGAGCGCTGACAGTGAAGCTTTCTTT.